Detailed here is one T cell receptor (beta chain). The antigen it binds to is not known. Base-call qualities are not available, and no considerably larger clone is one nucleotide away. The time point label here, explained by the study, means: second blood draw from one MS patient after hematopoietic stem cell transplantation. To demonstrate the VDJtools post-analysis software, the study profiled TCR beta repertoires from the peripheral blood of about a dozen young patients with multiple sclerosis. The patients with multiple sclerosis were children and adolescents between roughly 6 and 17 years of age. These data are taken from a study of post-analysis software for immune sequencing data (dated by TCRdb to between 2014 and 2016). As for the study more broadly: Recorded disease courses included relapsing-remitting, secondary progressive and progressive-relapsing multiple sclerosis, with some patients lacking subtype annotation. The multiple sclerosis patient repertoires were compared with 10 to 12 previously published healthy control repertoires from donors aged about 6 to 25 years. A subset of samples was prepared in parallel using single-end sample barcoding, then pooled and co-amplified after Illumina adapter ligation. Findings and caveats that apply to the study as a whole: When samples were clustered directly using the F measure, samples prepared in the same batch co-clustered strongly, which prompted a batch-effect correction. The control group was slightly older than the multiple sclerosis patient group. Compared with controls, multiple sclerosis patients had significantly lower normalized Chao1 diversity, a finding suggesting substantial peripheral T-cell clonal expansion. Significantly higher frequencies in patients than in controls were found for roughly five TRBV segments, including TRBV5-6, TRBV5-1 and TRBV20-1.

The method behind the library was PCR. Data came from an Illumina HiSeq 2500. To reduce PCR and sequencing biases, unique molecular identifiers were built into the TCR beta cDNA libraries. Every 1 to 10 million input T cells yielded approximately 500,000 cDNA molecules, meaning each molecule approximated one T cell. The patient libraries were prepared and sequenced using the same protocol as the earlier healthy control dataset. Samples belonging to the same batch were prepared together, multiplexed and sequenced on a shared HiSeq lane. The study's own analysis went as follows. MIGEC was used to process the raw barcoded reads, and molecular identifier groups with only a single read were discarded before consensus assembly and CDR3 extraction. VDJtools was used for post-analysis of the clonotype tables, and diversity was normalized by down-sampling every dataset to the size of the smallest sample. To correct batch-related cross-sample contamination, repertoire overlap clustering matched CDR3 amino acid sequences but not nucleotide sequences. The public reads were quality trimmed at Q25 with fastp and then assembled into clones with MiXCR by TCRdb, keeping productive beta chains. Each entry is one CDR3 protein sequence, shown with its most common DNA and genes. The V and J calls reflect TCRdb's pipeline rather than the authors' work. Present in this sample are under 200,000 distinct CDR3 sequences, about 37% of which were seen just once. The ten most abundant clones make up under 30% of the sample.

The CDR3 contains 15 residues, cysteine and phenylalanine counted. Only the CDR3 portion is preserved as DNA: 45 bases, with reading frame beginning at the first base. The CDR1 and CDR2 encoded by the germline V gene are SGHRS and YFSETQ. Clipping removes 3 bases from V and 7 bases from J, with 5 as the unmatched junction base count. The sequences come from blood, collected after autologous hematopoietic stem cell transplantation. The TCR comes from a girl under 18 with multiple sclerosis. Donor details come from another sample of the same person, matched by shared clones. This chain is built from TRBV5-1 and TRBJ2-1, and 12 bases in between align with TRBD2. The nucleotide sequence reads as follows: TGCGCCAGCAGCTCTAGCGGGAGGGCCGGGAATGAGCAGTTCTTC. It specifies CASSSSGRAGNEQFF.